This T cell receptor delta chain is from a study of human gamma delta and Vdelta1 T cells. General study findings and limits: Reportedly, Delta One T cells were polyclonal and broadly targeted acute myeloid leukemia.

TCRdb re-called clones from the PCR reads via CATT. The sample comprises about 6,400 delta-chain clones, roughly 40% of which are singletons, and roughly 8.9% rests with the top ten. Only a few counts were recorded for this clone. The antigen remains undetermined. J gave up 2 bases and V 0 bases, and 15 bases lay outside the gene matches. CDR1 and CDR2 from the germline V gene are TSWWSYY and QGS. The CDR3 spans 19 residues. This clonotype was obtained from a human donor in good health. The chain uses TRDV1 and TRDJ1; 7 nucleotides agree with TRDD3. The sample was Vdelta1 gamma-delta T cells from blood grown in culture (DOT cells). The CDR3 loop is CALGELSPPTVWGTDKLIF. For the CDR3, the DNA is TGTGCTCTTGGGGAACTTTCTCCCCCAACGGTCTGGGGGACCGATAAACTCATCTTT.